This T cell receptor beta chain was recorded in a study of T cells expressing NK-cell markers. A note on this clonotype: The target antigen is unknown.

TCRdb re-called the 5' RACE reads and gives one entry per CDR3 protein, without DNA. Seen in this sample are some 150,000 distinct CDR3 sequences; the ten most common clones hold 12%. The CDR3 extends over 14 amino acids. Study conclusions and caveats: In about six donors, dominant CD3+CD56+NKG2C+ clonotypes ranked among the top 10 CD8+ clonotypes. The study did not resolve the HCMV specificity of expanded NKG2C+ T cell clones.

Material: blood T cells: a sorted CD56 or NKG2C T cell subset, CD4+ or CD8+ T cells, or bulk PBMC T cells (not recorded which). The V call is TRBV12-3 or TRBV12-4, the J call TRBJ1-1. The receptor comes from a man between 18 and 29 years old in good health. CDR3 residues: CASSWDGRNTEAFF.